A single sample gave rise to the 15 T cell receptor beta chains below, sequenced in a study of blood T cell repertoires in COVID-19. The data were produced by immunoSEQ multiplex PCR, yet TCRdb's version contains in-frame clones alone and is incomplete. The sample consists of roughly 130,000 clones, about 87% of them appearing once. Material for sequencing was peripheral blood. These receptor sequences come from a woman aged 60 to 75 with acute or convalescent COVID-19.

The chain carries TRBV11-3 and TRBJ1-1; D call uncertain. CDR1 is SGHNT and CDR2 is YENEEA in the germline V gene. The CDR3 sequence is 14 residues long. Trimming pared 1 base from V and 1 base from J, leaving 7 bases between. DNA for the CDR3: TGTGCCAGCAGCTTAGGGGCCGCGAACACTGAAGCTTTCTTT. Translated: CASSLGAANTEAFF.

The J gene is TRBJ1-2, the V gene TRBV28; weak D call: TRBD1 (6 bases). The CDR3 contains 16 residues. The germline V gene has CDR1 MDHEN and CDR2 SYDVKM. Trimming left V 2 bases short and J 4 bases short, with 17 bases between. The CDR3 bases are TGTGCCAGCAGTTTAAACCCAGGGGCCGGACCCTATGGCTACACCTTC. Protein product: CASSLNPGAGPYGYTF.

The chain uses TRBV19 and TRBJ2-7, with 10 bases fitting TRBD2. There are 17 residues in the CDR3. CDR1 is LNHDA and CDR2 is SQIVND in the germline V gene (reference sequence). J gave up 5 bases and V 5 bases, and 15 bases lay outside the gene matches. The CDR3 DNA reads as TGTGCCAGTAGTCCCCAGCGGGAGGGCCAGGGTGTGGACGAGCAGTACGTC. Translating gives CASSPQREGQGVDEQYV.

This chain's CDR3 is CASSLDRARTEAFF. The CDR3, as DNA: TGTGCCAGCAGCTTAGACAGGGCTCGCACTGAAGCTTTCTTT. The chain is built from TRBV7-8 and TRBJ1-1, with D perhaps matching TRBD1 (6 bases). V was clipped by 1 base and J by 4 bases, with 10 bases between them. The CDR3 runs 14 residues. Germline CDR1 reads SGHVS; CDR2 reads FQNEAQ. The entire variable domain, with the rest obtained from reference TRBV7-8 and TRBJ1-1, is as follows: GAGVSQSPRYKVAKRGQDVALRCDPISGHVSLFWYQQALGQGPEFLTYFQNEAQLDKSGLPSDRFFAERPEGSVSTLKIQRTQQEDSAVYLCASSLDRARTEAFFGQGTRLTVV.

This rearrangement joins TRBV19 to TRBJ1-2, with 7 bases identical to TRBD1. The CDR3 sequence is 14 residues long. J gave up 8 bases and V 5 bases, and 11 bases lay outside the gene matches. The germline gives CDR1 LNHDA, CDR2 SQIVND (reference sequence). DNA of the CDR3: TGTGCCAGTAGTTTCGACAGGGATCGGTTCGGCTACACCTTC. It translates to CASSFDRDRFGYTF.

This clone was observed a few times. This sequence joins TRBV27 and TRBJ1-6, with 8 bases that match TRBD1. With V trimmed by 3 bases and J by 15 bases, 7 bases remained unmatched. CDR3 length: 13 residues. Germline values: CDR1 MNHEY, CDR2 SMNVEV (reference sequence). CDR3 residues: CASSLTGVHNLHF. The DNA for the CDR3 is TGTGCCAGCAGTTTGACAGGGGTGCATAACCTCCACTTT.

This clone was detected only once. CDR3 protein: CASSSTGSYGYTF. The DNA of the CDR3 is TGTGCCAGCAGTTCCACAGGGTCCTATGGCTACACCTTC. This chain connects TRBV27 to TRBJ1-2, with a possible D match to TRBD1 (6 bases). Looked up from germline, CDR1 is MNHEY and CDR2 is SMNVEV (reference sequence). The CDR3 sequence is 13 residues long. The V end lost 4 bases, the J end lost 4 bases, and 10 bases lay between the germline ends.

V gene TRBV4-1 combines with J gene TRBJ2-5, with 10 bases fitting TRBD2. The CDR3 loop spans 17 amino acids. Per germline, CDR1 MGHRA and CDR2 YSYEKL. V shed 1 base, J shed 2 bases, and the junction held 7 bases outside the gene matches. The CDR3 loop is CASSQGWGTSEQETQYF. CDR3 coding DNA: TGCGCCAGCAGCCAAGGATGGGGGACTAGCGAGCAAGAGACCCAGTACTTC.

This chain uses TRBV30 with TRBJ1-5, with D possibly being TRBD1 (5 bases). The CDR3 contains 14 residues. The V and J ends lost 3 bases and 3 bases respectively, with 12 bases between them. Germline V gene lookup returns CDR1 GTSNPN and CDR2 SVGIG (reference sequence). CDR3: CAWSGQSNNQPQHF. In DNA, the CDR3 is TGTGCCTGGAGCGGACAATCAAACAATCAGCCCCAGCATTTT.

A remark on this clone: One junction end disagrees with the germline gene, perhaps due to a read error. The chain joins TRBV7-8 to TRBJ2-3; D is perhaps TRBD1 (6 bases). The CDR3 has 13 residues. Germline-derived CDR1 and CDR2 are SGHVS and FQNEAQ. The chain's CDR3 is CASSPPRTETQYF. For the CDR3, the DNA is TGTGCCAGCAGCCCACCCCGGACAGAAACGCAGTATTTT.

The chain joins TRBV30 to TRBJ1-2; tentative D call: TRBD1 (6 bases). The CDR3 totals 12 residues. Germline loops: CDR1 GTSNPN, CDR2 SVGIG (reference sequence). Deletions cut 4 bases from V and 7 bases from J, with 13 bases between. CDR3 loop: CAWTPGVGGYTF. The CDR3 DNA reads as TGTGCCTGGACTCCAGGGGTTGGTGGCTACACCTTC.

This chain connects TRBV5-4 to TRBJ2-5; the match to TRBD2 covers 9 bases. Trimming took 0 bases from V and 5 from J; bases not matched to a gene: 8. From germline, CDR1 is SGHNT and CDR2 YYREEE (reference sequence). The CDR3 is 16 amino acids. This chain's CDR3 is CASSLDSGRIGETQYF. Here the CDR3 DNA reads TGTGCCAGCAGCTTGGATAGCGGGAGAATTGGGGAGACCCAGTACTTC.

This chain uses TRBV10-3 with TRBJ2-3; 11 bases are shared with TRBD2. Germline CDR1 reads ENHRY; CDR2 reads SYGVKD. The CDR3 runs to 18 residues. The junction had 10 bases not matched to a gene; V was cut back by 2 bases and J by 3 bases. The DNA for the CDR3 is TGTGCCATCAGTGAGCTCCTTACTAGCGGGAGTAAAACAGATACGCAGTATTTT. Translation gives CAISELLTSGSKTDTQYF.

This rearrangement joins TRBV5-1 to TRBJ1-1, with 7 bases lining up with TRBD1. Germline V gene lookup returns CDR1 SGHRS and CDR2 YFSETQ. The CDR3 is 14 amino acids. Unmatched junction bases numbered 9, after V lost 6 bases and J lost 4 bases. The CDR3 bases are TGCGCCAGCAAACCTACCTCAGGGGGCACTGAAGCTTTCTTT. Amino acid sequence: CASKPTSGGTEAFF.

The chain employs TRBV19 and TRBJ1-2; 7 bases fit TRBD1. This CDR3 spans 14 amino acids. Trimming removed 9 bases from V and 6 bases from J; junction bases left unmatched: 13. The V gene's germline CDR1 is LNHDA and CDR2 SQIVND (reference sequence). The CDR3 is CASNTGEAGNGYTF. CDR3 DNA: TGTGCCAGCAATACAGGGGAGGCAGGAAATGGCTACACCTTC.